This TCR beta chain was sequenced in a study of T cell changes during pregnancy in multiple sclerosis. CDR3 size: 21 residues. V lost 4 bases and J lost 0; bases outside the gene matches: 20. Germline values: CDR1 SNHLY, CDR2 FYNNEI. Only in-frame clones appear in the TCRdb table, and some are missing; sequencing was by immunoSEQ multiplex PCR. Here the sample spans around 30,000 clones, roughly 87% being singletons. Source: CD4+ T cells from peripheral blood mononuclear cells, taken in the second trimester of pregnancy. The receptor was derived from a female donor with multiple sclerosis, enrolled in a pregnancy study. J is TRBJ2-1 and V is TRBV2, with 8 bases lining up with TRBD1. In nucleotides, the CDR3 is TGTGCCAGCAGTGGAGAGGTAGGACAGGGTGTACTTCTGAGCTCCTACAATGAGCAGTTCTTC. Translating it yields CASSGEVGQGVLLSSYNEQFF.